The clone carrying this TCR beta chain has just a few counts. What it binds is not known. These data are taken from a study of T cell repertoires in cytomegalovirus infection. About the research overall: Public signatures in TCR beta pointed to CMV infection and matching HLA type. Study-wide results and caveats: Dominant in the ex vivo response were TCR beta clonotypes restricted by HLA-C and specific for CMV. Adding up the frequency of public TCR beta families identified people who carried CMV plus the relevant HLA.

TCRdb re-called the reads with MiXCR, one entry per CDR3 protein. The data hold tens of thousands of distinct CDR3 sequences, with 22% observed a single time. V was clipped by 6 bases and J by 3 bases, with 14 bases between them. This CDR3 contains 15 residues. The material sequenced was PBMCs, sequenced either directly or after in vitro stimulation (not recorded which). V gene TRBV12-3 or TRBV12-4 combines with J gene TRBJ1-4, with a possible D match to TRBD1 (5 bases). The TCR comes from a human donor in good health (CMV status not recorded). Some clones in this sample may be carry-over from other donors' samples. Here the CDR3 reads CASRLGRVANEKLFF. Here the CDR3 DNA reads TGTGCCAGCAGATTGGGGCGGGTAGCTAATGAAAAACTGTTTTTT.